The source of this TCR beta chain is a study of shared clonotypes between healthy human individuals. The overall study: Three plates were used per donor for CD4 naive, three for CD4 memory, two for CD8 naive and one for CD8 memory.

Study-wide points: Researchers found naive subsets generally carried larger estimated richness than memory subsets. Approximately 5.4% of naive CD4 clonotypes were common to four donors.

Germline V gene data show CDR1 as MDHEN and CDR2 as SYDVKM. CDR3 size: 15 residues. Germline trimming cut 6 bases from V and 7 bases from J; bases unmatched to any gene: 8. The deep-level immunoSEQ assay was used. The method was immunoSEQ multiplex PCR; TCRdb's version includes in-frame clones alone and lacks a portion of them. The sample lists about 2.1 million clones; over 85% were seen once. Positive CCR7 selection of CD45RO-negative cells yielded the naive CD8 cells, and terminally differentiated effector memory CD45RA+ cells were excluded. In this sample, this clone turned up once. Its antigen is undetermined.

The V and J genes are TRBV28 and TRBJ2-1, with 11 bases aligning to TRBD2. The TCR was taken from a young man in good health. Some clones in this sample may be carry-over from other donors' samples. Sequencing was performed on naive CD8+ T cells from PBMCs. The CDR3 sequence: CASRKLAGVLNEQFF. In DNA form, the CDR3 reads TGTGCCAGCAGGAAACTAGCGGGAGTTTTGAATGAGCAGTTCTTC.